The TCR beta chain described here comes from a study of blood T cell repertoires in COVID-19. Across the study: COVID-19 samples, acute and convalescent, were from the United States, Italy and Spain. Nucleic acid was either cDNA or gDNA, and it came from T cells, B-cell-depleted T cells, or PBMCs.

This clone was seen a handful of times. In the authors' methods: Estimation of nucleated cell counts was performed using reference gene primer amplification. The assay was immunoSEQ multiplex PCR, and TCRdb's table has in-frame clones only and misses some. V, J and clone size reflect that table, while D and trimming were determined from the DNA. Among some 220,000 clones listed, 83% were seen once. The CDR3 extends over 13 amino acids. V gave up 6 bases and J gave up 4 bases; unmatched junction bases: 5. From germline, CDR1 is LNHDA and CDR2 SQIVND (reference sequence). Material: peripheral blood. The chain combines TRBV19 with TRBJ2-5; 7 nucleotides match TRBD1. This receptor was identified in a human donor in a cohort sampled during active COVID-19. The CDR3 region is CASRQGGTETQYF. In DNA, the CDR3 is TGTGCCAGTAGGCAAGGGGGCACAGAGACCCAGTACTTC.